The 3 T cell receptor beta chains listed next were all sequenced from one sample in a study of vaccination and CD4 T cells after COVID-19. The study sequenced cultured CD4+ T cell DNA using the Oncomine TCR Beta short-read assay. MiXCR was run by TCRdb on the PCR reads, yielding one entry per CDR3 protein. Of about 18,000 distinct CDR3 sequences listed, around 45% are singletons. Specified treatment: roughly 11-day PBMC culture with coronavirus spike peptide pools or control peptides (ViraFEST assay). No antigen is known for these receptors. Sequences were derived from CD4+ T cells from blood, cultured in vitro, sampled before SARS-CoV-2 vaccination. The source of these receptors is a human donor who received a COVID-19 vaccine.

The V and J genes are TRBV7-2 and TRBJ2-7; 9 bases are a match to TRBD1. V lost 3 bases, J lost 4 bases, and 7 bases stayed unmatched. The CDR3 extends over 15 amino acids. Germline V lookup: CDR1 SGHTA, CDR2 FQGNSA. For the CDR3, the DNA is TGTGCCAGCAGCTTGCCCGGACAGGGGAGGTACGAGCAGTACTTC. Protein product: CASSLPGQGRYEQYF.

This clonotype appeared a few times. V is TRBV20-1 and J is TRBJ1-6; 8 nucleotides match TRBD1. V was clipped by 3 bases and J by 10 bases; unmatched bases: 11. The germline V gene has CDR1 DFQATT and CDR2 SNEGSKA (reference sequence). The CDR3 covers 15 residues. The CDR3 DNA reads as TGCAGTGCTAGTTATCAGGGGGCTGATGGGTCACCCCTCCACTTT. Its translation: CSASYQGADGSPLHF.

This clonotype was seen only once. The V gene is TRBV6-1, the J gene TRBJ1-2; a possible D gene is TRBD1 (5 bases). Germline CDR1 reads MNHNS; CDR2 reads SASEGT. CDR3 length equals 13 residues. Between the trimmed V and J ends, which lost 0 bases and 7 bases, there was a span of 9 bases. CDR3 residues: CASSEAQGTGYTF. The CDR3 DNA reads TGTGCCAGCAGTGAAGCGCAAGGGACTGGCTACACCTTC.